This TCR beta chain was retrieved from a study of CD8+ T cells in alopecia areata. Points on this clone: Its antigen remains unidentified.

Following RNA extraction, reverse transcription yielded cDNA that acted as the sequencing template. This table comes from immunoSEQ multiplex PCR, and its TCRdb copy is limited to in-frame clones, with some not included. The sample holds 100,000 to 130,000 clones, approximately 50% seen once. General study findings and limits: Shared TCR sequences were less clear between patients than in mice, possibly partly from HLA diversity.

Germline CDR1 SNHLY, CDR2 FYNNEI. Trimming cost V 6 bases and J 5 bases, with 14 bases left between them. CDR3 length: 13 residues. Alopecia areata patients gave lesional scalp punch biopsies and peripheral blood samples. Isolation of CD4+ and CD8+ T cells from PBMCs was achieved by sorting. Sequencing input: NKG2D-low CD8+ T cells sorted from blood. This chain connects TRBV2 to TRBJ2-7; maybe TRBD1 (6 bases). The source is a human donor with alopecia areata. The CDR3 reads CASRWQGYNEQYF. CDR3 coding DNA: TGTGCCAGCAGGTGGCAGGGGTACAACGAGCAGTACTTC.